The next 23 T cell receptor beta chains were all read from a single sample in a study of T-cell memory formation after mild COVID-19. TCRdb recomputed calls from the 5' RACE reads with MiXCR, one row per CDR3 protein. This sample has 50,000 to 75,000 distinct CDR3 sequences, with 9.3% found just once. Specimen: PBMCs or a T cell subset sorted from them (not recorded which). The receptors stem from a man aged 18 to 29 who had mild COVID-19 (a few samples of this study predate the infection). Cell type and time point are not known.

The table lists this clonotype with a few counts. The rearrangement joins TRBV4-3 to TRBJ2-5, with 8 bases identical to TRBD1. CDR3 length: 15 amino acids. With 3 bases clipped from V and 5 bases from J, the junction kept 8 bases outside the gene matches. Germline assignment: CDR1 LGHNA and CDR2 YSLEER. As DNA, the CDR3 is TGCGCCAGCAGCCAGAATCCAGGGGGCAGGGAGACCCAGTACTTC. This sequence encodes CASSQNPGGRETQYF.

This chain joins TRBV10-3 and TRBJ1-1; the D gene is possibly TRBD1 (6 bases). Germline CDR1 ENHRY, CDR2 SYGVKD. V lost 2 bases, J lost 3 bases, and 13 bases lay in between. The CDR3 runs 15 residues. The CDR3 DNA reads as TGTGCCATCAGTGAGCTGGGGGGCCGCGACACTGAAGCTTTCTTT. This encodes CAISELGGRDTEAFF.

The chain is built from TRBV6-2 or TRBV6-3 and TRBJ2-3; D tentatively reads TRBD1 or TRBD2 (5 bases each). The CDR3 covers 17 residues. The germline gives CDR1 MNHEY, CDR2 SVGEGT. V gave up 2 bases and J gave up 1 base, with 16 bases separating them. CDR3 DNA sequence: TGTGCCAGCAGTTACGCCCTACTAGGGGTCGGCACAGATACGCAGTATTTT. It encodes CASSYALLGVGTDTQYF.

This clonotype appeared a few times. The chain couples TRBV20-1 to TRBJ2-5; TRBD1 matches 7 bases. The CDR3 extends over 16 amino acids. Germline CDR1 DFQATT, CDR2 SNEGSKA (reference sequence). J gave up 2 bases and V 1 base, and 10 bases lay outside the gene matches. For the CDR3, the DNA is TGCAGTGCTAGAGGCCAACCGGGCAGGGGGCAAGAGACCCAGTACTTC. Amino acid sequence: CSARGQPGRGQETQYF.

Within the sample, this clonotype is medium-sized (0.01 to 0.1%). The genes are TRBV7-2 and TRBJ1-1, with 8 nucleotides matching TRBD1. Germline trimming cut 2 bases from V and 1 base from J; bases unmatched to any gene: 6. Germline CDR1 reads SGHTA; CDR2 reads FQGNSA. The CDR3 is 16 residues long. The CDR3 loop reads CASSLNPGTGNTEAFF. The DNA of the CDR3 is TGTGCCAGCAGCTTAAACCCCGGGACAGGGAACACTGAAGCTTTCTTT.

The chain employs TRBV7-2 and TRBJ2-5; 10 bases are shared with TRBD2. The J segment lost 4 bases and the V segment lost 4 bases, leaving 9 bases of the junction unmatched. Looked up from germline, CDR1 is SGHTA and CDR2 is FQGNSA. This CDR3 has 16 residues. CDR3 region: CASSYQGVAGGETQYF. DNA of the CDR3: TGTGCCAGCAGCTACCAGGGTGTAGCGGGGGGAGAGACCCAGTACTTC.

Here the CDR3 DNA reads TGCGCCAGCAGCCAGTTGACCGGGACGGGAAACACCGGGGAGCTGTTTTTT. Translation gives CASSQLTGTGNTGELFF. The V and J genes are TRBV4-3 and TRBJ2-2; tentatively, D is TRBD1 or TRBD2 (5 bases each). Germline CDR1 is LGHNA and CDR2 is YSLEER. CDR3 length: 17 residues. V lost 3 bases and J lost 2, with 16 bases in between.

The V and J genes are TRBV19 and TRBJ2-1; 9 nucleotides match TRBD2. The V and J ends lost 4 bases and 0 bases, in that order; junction bases with no gene match: 4. CDR1 and CDR2 from the germline V gene are LNHDA and SQIVND (reference sequence). This CDR3 is built from 16 residues. CDR3 DNA: TGTGCCAGTAGTAACAGCGGGGGGCTCTCCTACAATGAGCAGTTCTTC. Amino acid sequence: CASSNSGGLSYNEQFF.

This sequence joins TRBV4-3 and TRBJ1-5, with D possibly TRBD1 on 5 matching bases. Trimming left V 0 bases short and J 7 bases short, with 13 bases between. Germline V lookup: CDR1 LGHNA, CDR2 YSLEER. This CDR3 is 15 amino acids long. The CDR3 sequence: CASSQDGRGDQPQHF. CDR3 bases: TGCGCCAGCAGCCAAGATGGTAGGGGCGACCAGCCCCAGCATTTT.

The CDR3 protein is CASSQDTNSPLHF. DNA of the CDR3: TGCGCCAGCAGCCAAGATACTAATTCACCCCTCCACTTT. The chain has TRBV4-3 and TRBJ1-6, with unresolved D. This CDR3 has 13 residues. Germline-derived CDR1 and CDR2 are LGHNA and YSLEER. V was pared by 0 bases and J by 6 bases, with 3 bases between.

The chain combines TRBV20-1 with TRBJ1-3; perhaps TRBD1 as D (5 bases). The V gene lost 3 bases and the J gene lost 2 bases, with 17 bases spanning the gap. Germline CDR1 is DFQATT and CDR2 is SNEGSKA (reference sequence). CDR3 length equals 16 residues. The CDR3 bases are TGCAGTGCTAGGGTGGTGGGGCAGAGCCCTGGAAACACCATATATTTT. This gives the protein CSARVVGQSPGNTIYF.

This clonotype was picked up a small number of times. This chain connects TRBV7-9 to TRBJ2-7, with 13 bases matching TRBD2. The germline gives CDR1 SEHNR, CDR2 FQNEAQ (reference sequence). This CDR3 is built from 17 residues. V lost 5 bases, J lost 3 bases, and 10 bases stayed unmatched. Written as DNA, the CDR3 is TGTGCCAGCAGCGCTAGACCCGGACTAGCGGGAGACTACGAGCAGTACTTC. Amino acid sequence: CASSARPGLAGDYEQYF.

This clonotype was observed a handful of times. CDR3 bases: TGTGCCAGCAGCCCCGGGACAGGGAATCAGCCCCAGCATTTT. Its translation is CASSPGTGNQPQHF. The genes are TRBV7-9 and TRBJ1-5; 9 bases fit TRBD1. V shed 5 bases, J shed 4 bases, and the junction held 3 bases outside the gene matches. This CDR3 comprises 14 residues. The germline CDR1 and CDR2 sequences are SEHNR and FQNEAQ (reference sequence).

This clonotype appeared a few times. The J gene is TRBJ1-4, the V gene TRBV12-3 or TRBV12-4, with TRBD1 matching over 8 bases. The V segment lost 3 bases and the J segment 10 bases; nucleotides outside the gene matches: 10. This CDR3 comprises 15 residues. CDR3 loop: CASSLGSQTGGKLFF. CDR3 nucleotide sequence: TGTGCCAGCAGTTTGGGGTCCCAAACAGGGGGAAAACTGTTTTTT.

This clonotype has a handful of counts. This chain links TRBV5-1 with TRBJ1-1; TRBD1 agrees at 7 bases. The V gene's germline CDR1 is SGHRS and CDR2 YFSETQ. CDR3 length: 14 residues. V lost 4 bases and J lost 4; bases outside the gene matches: 7. The CDR3, as DNA: TGCGCCAGCAGCGCGGGACAGCCCCGCACTGAAGCTTTCTTT. It translates to CASSAGQPRTEAFF. The full variable domain, in which reference TRBV5-1 and TRBJ1-1 provide the parts outside the CDR3, is KAGVTQTPRYLIKTRGQQVTLSCSPISGHRSVSWYQQTPGQGLQFLFEYFSETQRNKGNFPGRFSGRQFSNSRSEMNVSTLELGDSALYLCASSAGQPRTEAFFGQGTRLTVV.

This chain links TRBV2 with TRBJ2-7; unclear D gene. The germline CDR1 and CDR2 sequences are SNHLY and FYNNEI. This CDR3 comprises 12 residues. V was trimmed by 6 bases and J by 3 bases, leaving 9 bases between them. The CDR3 region has the DNA TGTGCCAGCAGCCAAGACATCTACGAGCAGTACTTC. Translation: CASSQDIYEQYF.

The V call is TRBV27, the J call TRBJ1-6; D not certain. CDR3 length equals 16 residues. The germline V and J ends were trimmed by 3 bases and 4 bases, with 13 bases remaining between them. Per germline, CDR1 MNHEY and CDR2 SMNVEV (reference sequence). The CDR3 loop reads CASSFWETLYNSPLHF. The CDR3 bases are TGTGCCAGCAGTTTTTGGGAGACCTTATATAATTCACCCCTCCACTTT.

This clonotype was seen a few times. This sequence joins TRBV11-2 and TRBJ2-7, with 7 bases matching TRBD1. The germline V gene encodes CDR1 SGHAT and CDR2 FQNNGV. The CDR3 contains 14 residues. The V segment lost 0 bases and the J segment 5 bases; nucleotides outside the gene matches: 4. DNA for the CDR3: TGTGCCAGCAGCTTAGAGGCAGGGGGACACGAGCAGTACTTC. Amino acid sequence: CASSLEAGGHEQYF.

The genes are TRBV7-6 and TRBJ2-7; TRBD1 is a possible D gene (6 bases). The CDR3 runs to 15 residues. Deletions cut 5 bases from V and 3 bases from J, with 17 bases between. Germline V lookup: CDR1 SGHVS, CDR2 FNYEAQ. CDR3 loop: CASSPGYREHYEQYF. The CDR3 DNA follows: TGTGCCAGCAGCCCCGGCTACAGGGAGCACTACGAGCAGTACTTC.

This clonotype was found a few times. The chain links TRBV7-6 to TRBJ2-7, with 16 bases aligning to TRBD2. Trimming removed 4 bases from V and 4 bases from J; junction bases left unmatched: 10. Germline V CDR1 and CDR2: SGHVS, FNYEAQ. The CDR3 has 18 residues. For the CDR3, the DNA is TGTGCCAGCAGCTCGGGGACTAGCGGGGGGGCGCAAATGTACGAGCAGTACTTC. It codes for CASSSGTSGGAQMYEQYF.

The rearrangement links TRBV20-1 to TRBJ2-3, with TRBD1 identical over 7 bases. Germline loops: CDR1 DFQATT, CDR2 SNEGSKA (reference sequence). After removal of 6 bases from V and 2 bases from J, the junction contained 8 bases not matched to a gene. The CDR3 has 14 amino acids. The CDR3 protein is CSARRTGLTDTQYF. CDR3 DNA sequence: TGCAGTGCCCGAAGGACAGGCCTCACAGATACGCAGTATTTT.

CDR3 in DNA: TGTGCCAGCAGCCTGGCTAGCGGAAGCCAAGAGACCCAGTACTTC. It yields the protein CASSLASGSQETQYF. This chain connects TRBV7-2 to TRBJ2-5, with 7 bases lining up with TRBD2. Germline lookup yields CDR1 SGHTA and CDR2 FQGNSA. CDR3 length: 15 amino acids. With 5 bases clipped from V and 1 base from J, the junction kept 7 bases outside the gene matches.

The rearrangement joins TRBV7-2 to TRBJ1-5; the D is unclear. Between the trimmed V and J ends, which lost 5 bases and 0 bases, there was a span of 11 bases. This CDR3 comprises 15 residues. Germline lookup yields CDR1 SGHTA and CDR2 FQGNSA. The CDR3 here is CASSRYSVSNQPQHF. The CDR3 DNA is TGTGCCAGCAGCCGCTACAGCGTTAGCAATCAGCCCCAGCATTTT.